The TCR beta chain under discussion was sequenced for a study of response to subunit inactivated influenza vaccine. V gave up 4 bases and J gave up 7 bases; unmatched junction bases: 5. Germline loops: CDR1 MNHEY, CDR2 SVGEGT. The CDR3 length is 14 residues. One entry per CDR3 protein results from TCRdb running MiXCR on the RT-PCR reads. Of fewer than 650,000 distinct CDR3 sequences listed, 10% to 15% were seen once; the top ten hold around 13%. This clonotype was counted only a few times. What it recognizes is unknown. Study-wide findings and caveats: Few new T cells, the authors suggested, are recruited by each seasonal influenza vaccination.

The clonotype originates from a man aged 50-60 years who received an inactivated influenza vaccine. The sequencing used PBMCs from blood, collected about 40 days after vaccination. The chain has TRBV6-2 or TRBV6-3 and TRBJ1-5; 9 bases are a match to TRBD1. CDR3 sequence reads: CASSFRDRAQPQHF. DNA of the CDR3: TGTGCCAGCAGTTTCCGGGACAGGGCGCAGCCCCAGCATTTT.